A single sample gave rise to the 31 T cell receptor beta chains below, sequenced in a study of T cell changes during pregnancy in multiple sclerosis. The assay was immunoSEQ multiplex PCR, and TCRdb's table has in-frame clones only and misses some. The sample yields 80,000 to 130,000 clones, 94% seen once. The specimen was peripheral blood, collected before pregnancy. The origin of the receptors is a female donor with multiple sclerosis, enrolled in a pregnancy study.

This chain links TRBV18 with TRBJ2-7; 7 positions agree with TRBD2. Trimming removed 1 base from V and 5 bases from J; junction bases left unmatched: 2. The germline gives CDR1 KGHSH, CDR2 LQKENI. There are 13 residues in the CDR3. The CDR3 is CASSPLGGDEQYF. In DNA form, the CDR3 reads TGTGCCAGCTCACCACTTGGGGGGGACGAGCAGTACTTC.

V gene TRBV9 combines with J gene TRBJ1-5; tentative D call: TRBD1 (5 bases). Trimming removed 6 bases from V and 0 bases from J, with 10 bases in between. Looked up from germline, CDR1 is SGDLS and CDR2 is YYNGEE. The CDR3 loop spans 14 amino acids. DNA of the CDR3: TGTGCCAGCAACGGGGGTAGTAGCAATCAGCCCCAGCATTTT. It is translated as CASNGGSSNQPQHF.

V and J are TRBV6-6 and TRBJ2-1, with 9 bases fitting TRBD2. The CDR3 contains 15 residues. Per germline, CDR1 MNHNY and CDR2 SVGAGI (reference sequence). V lost 6 bases to trimming and J lost 2 bases; unmatched junction nucleotides: 5. The CDR3 loop is CASSLTSGAYNEQFF. DNA of the CDR3: TGTGCCAGCAGCTTGACTAGCGGAGCCTACAATGAGCAGTTCTTC.

CDR3 nucleotides: TGTGCCACCAGCAGTGCTAAGGGGGGACTAGCGACATACGAGCAGTACTTC. Its translation is CATSSAKGGLATYEQYF. The rearrangement uses TRBV15 and TRBJ2-7; TRBD2 agrees at 10 bases. Trimming cost V 3 bases and J 4 bases; bases outside gene matches: 12. The germline V gene encodes CDR1 LNHNV and CDR2 YYDKDF (reference sequence). The CDR3 loop spans 17 amino acids.

This rearrangement joins TRBV7-9 to TRBJ1-2; 9 bases match TRBD1. V trimming: 0 bases; J trimming: 2 bases; junction bases outside the gene matches: 4. This CDR3 is built from 16 residues. Per the germline V gene, CDR1 is SEHNR and CDR2 is FQNEAQ (reference sequence). The CDR3 nucleotides are TGTGCCAGCAGCTTAGCGCTTGACAGGGGGAACTATGGCTACACCTTC. Translated: CASSLALDRGNYGYTF.

This chain links TRBV30 with TRBJ2-6; 9 nucleotides agree with TRBD2. V was pared by 5 bases and J by 0 bases, with 11 bases of the junction left unmatched. This CDR3 has 18 residues. Germline-derived CDR1 and CDR2 are GTSNPN and SVGIG (reference sequence). CDR3 amino acids: CAWVPSLAGFSGANVLTF. CDR3 coding DNA: TGTGCCTGGGTCCCTTCCCTAGCGGGGTTCTCTGGGGCCAACGTCCTGACTTTC.

The chain employs TRBV14 and TRBJ2-7, with D unresolved. Germline CDR1 is SGHDN and CDR2 is FVKESK. This CDR3 has 12 amino acids. The V end lost 5 bases, the J end lost 12 bases, and 17 bases lay between the germline ends. CDR3 protein: CASSTQPGRPYF. The CDR3 bases are TGTGCCAGCAGCACACAACCTGGCCGCCCGTACTTC.

The chain is built from TRBV2 and TRBJ1-4; D not resolved. Germline CDR1 SNHLY, CDR2 FYNNEI. The CDR3 is 11 residues long. V was cut by 7 bases and J by 6 bases, with 6 bases left in between. Here the CDR3 reads CASTYHEKLFF. CDR3 coding DNA: TGTGCCAGCACCTATCATGAAAAACTGTTTTTT.

The count of this clone is one. The CDR3 loop reads CASSTGLAGGRHYNEQFF. The DNA for the CDR3 is TGCGCCAGCAGCACAGGACTAGCGGGAGGCCGCCACTACAATGAGCAGTTCTTC. V is TRBV5-1 and J is TRBJ2-1; 14 nucleotides match TRBD2. This CDR3 region has 18 residues. Germline V gives CDR1 SGHRS, CDR2 YFSETQ. J lost 3 bases, V lost 4 bases, and 9 bases had no gene match.

The CDR3 DNA sequence: TGTGCCAGCAGCCCATCCTCAGGGGGCGGTCAGCCCCAGCATTTT. Residues: CASSPSSGGGQPQHF. The chain has TRBV28 and TRBJ1-5; 8 nucleotides line up with TRBD1. The CDR3 loop spans 15 amino acids. V was pared by 6 bases and J by 6 bases, with 10 bases of the junction left unmatched. CDR1 is MDHEN and CDR2 is SYDVKM in the germline V gene.

The CDR3 loop is CASSLEQRPGNEQFF. The DNA of the CDR3 is TGTGCCAGCAGCTTGGAGCAGCGACCCGGCAATGAGCAGTTCTTC. The gene calls are TRBV5-6 and TRBJ2-1; D remains unclear. From germline, CDR1 is SGHDT and CDR2 YYEEEE. This CDR3 is built from 15 residues. V shed 0 bases and J shed 6 bases, with 13 bases lying between them.

The V gene is TRBV5-4, the J gene TRBJ2-7; 8 nucleotides align to TRBD2. The CDR3 contains 15 residues. The trim removed 2 bases at V and 2 bases at J, leaving 6 bases unmatched. Germline V gene lookup returns CDR1 SGHNT and CDR2 YYREEE (reference sequence). CDR3 sequence reads: CASSFGLALTYEQYF. The DNA of the CDR3 is TGTGCCAGCAGCTTTGGACTAGCTCTTACCTACGAGCAGTACTTC.

This chain links TRBV7-9 with TRBJ2-1, with D maybe TRBD1 (5 bases). Germline CDR1 and CDR2: SEHNR and FQNEAQ (reference sequence). This CDR3 is 15 amino acids long. The V end was cut by 3 bases, the J end by 8 bases, with 17 bases between. In DNA, the CDR3 is TGTGCCAGCAGCTTCGCCAGGGCCAGGAAGGATGAGCAGTTCTTC. Translating gives CASSFARARKDEQFF.

CDR3 sequence: CASSQDGTPLVSGELFF. In DNA form, the CDR3 reads TGCGCCAGCAGCCAAGACGGGACTCCCCTTGTGTCCGGGGAGCTGTTTTTT. The chain combines TRBV4-3 with TRBJ2-2, with a weak D call TRBD2 (6 bases). The CDR3 has 17 residues. V was trimmed by 0 bases and J by 6 bases, leaving 17 bases between them. Germline V lookup: CDR1 LGHNA, CDR2 YSLEER.

This chain links TRBV10-3 with TRBJ2-7; 8 bases line up with TRBD1. V was clipped by 2 bases and J by 0 bases; unmatched bases: 6. The germline CDR1 and CDR2 sequences are ENHRY and SYGVKD. The CDR3 runs to 16 residues. This CDR3 reads CAISESHRGDSYEQYF. In nucleotides, the CDR3 is TGTGCCATCAGTGAGAGTCACAGGGGGGACTCCTACGAGCAGTACTTC.

The chain recombines TRBV13 with TRBJ2-5; the D gene is possibly TRBD1 (5 bases). Trimming took off 6 bases at V and 2 bases at J, with 7 bases between the two ends. Germline CDR1 reads PRHDT; CDR2 reads FYEKMQ (reference sequence). This CDR3 is 12 amino acids long. This CDR3 reads CASSKGQETQYF. The CDR3 coding sequence is TGTGCCAGCAGTAAGGGGCAAGAGACCCAGTACTTC.

The CDR3 sequence is CASSISTGLWPQHF. CDR3 in DNA: TGTGCCAGTAGTATCTCGACAGGGCTGTGGCCCCAGCATTTT. The V gene is TRBV19, the J gene TRBJ1-5, with TRBD1 identical over 7 bases. Germline CDR1 and CDR2: LNHDA and SQIVND (reference sequence). CDR3 length: 14 amino acids. V lost 3 bases and J lost 9; bases outside the gene matches: 8.

The gene calls are TRBV5-5 and TRBJ2-1; TRBD1 matches at 12 bases. Germline V gene lookup returns CDR1 SGHKS and CDR2 YYEKEE (reference sequence). The CDR3 sequence is 15 residues long. V dropped 2 bases and J dropped 9; count of bases not matched to a gene: 6. This chain's CDR3 is CASSFPGQGAFEQFF. In DNA, the CDR3 is TGTGCCAGCAGCTTTCCGGGACAGGGGGCATTTGAGCAGTTCTTC.

This rearrangement joins TRBV27 to TRBJ2-1, with 7 bases identical to TRBD2. After removal of 0 bases from V and 5 bases from J, the junction contained 4 bases not matched to a gene. The CDR3 has 15 amino acids. Germline CDR1 and CDR2: MNHEY and SMNVEV (reference sequence). The CDR3 DNA reads as TGTGCCAGCAGTTTATCCGGCGGGAGCCACAATGAGCAGTTCTTC. Translating gives CASSLSGGSHNEQFF.

The rearrangement uses TRBV2 and TRBJ1-2; 9 positions match TRBD1. The CDR3 is 15 residues long. V shed 2 bases and J 7 bases; nucleotides not matched to a gene: 8. Germline V gene data show CDR1 as SNHLY and CDR2 as FYNNEI. The CDR3 DNA is TGTGCCAGCAGTGAACGGCGGGACAGGGTGGCTGGCTACACCTTC. The encoded protein is CASSERRDRVAGYTF.

The V and J genes are TRBV5-1 and TRBJ2-3, with a possible D match to TRBD1 (5 bases). The germline V and J ends were trimmed by 5 bases and 2 bases, with 9 bases remaining between them. Germline lookup yields CDR1 SGHRS and CDR2 YFSETQ. This CDR3 has 13 residues. The CDR3 spells CASRTAFTDTQYF. CDR3 coding DNA: TGCGCCAGCAGGACAGCCTTCACAGATACGCAGTATTTT.

The chain uses TRBV27 and TRBJ1-4; D gene uncertain. The V end lost 2 bases, the J end lost 0 bases, and 7 bases lay between the germline ends. CDR1 MNHEY and CDR2 SMNVEV come from the germline V gene (reference sequence). The CDR3 totals 15 residues. In DNA form, the CDR3 reads TGTGCCAGCAGTTTAACCGTAGCAACTAATGAAAAACTGTTTTTT. It codes for CASSLTVATNEKLFF.

In this sample, this clone turned up a few times. The V and J genes are TRBV7-9 and TRBJ1-1, with D unclear. Trimming took off 2 bases at V and 8 bases at J, with 9 bases between the two ends. CDR1 and CDR2 (germline): SEHNR, FQNEAQ (reference sequence). This CDR3 region has 12 residues. CDR3 region: CASSLYGREAFF. The DNA of the CDR3 is TGTGCCAGCAGCTTATATGGCAGAGAAGCTTTCTTT. The entire variable domain, with the rest obtained from reference TRBV7-9 and TRBJ1-1, is as follows: DTGVSQNPRHKITKRGQNVTFRCDPISEHNRLYWYRQTLGQGPEFLTYFQNEAQLEKSRLLSDRFSAERPKGSFSTLEIQRTEQGDSAMYLCASSLYGREAFFGQGTRLTVV.

The chain combines TRBV27 with TRBJ2-7, with 7 nucleotides matching TRBD1. The CDR3 is made up of 15 amino acids. J was trimmed by 2 bases and V by 3 bases; bases with no gene match: 7. Germline lookup yields CDR1 MNHEY and CDR2 SMNVEV (reference sequence). The CDR3 coding sequence is TGTGCCAGCAGTTTCGCGACAGGGAGTGCCTACGAGCAGTACTTC. This translates into CASSFATGSAYEQYF.

CDR3 DNA sequence: TGTGCCAGCAGCTCCTCGGGGGGCCTTTATAGCAATCAGCCCCAGCATTTT. Amino acids: CASSSSGGLYSNQPQHF. The rearrangement joins TRBV28 to TRBJ1-5, with D perhaps matching TRBD1 (6 bases). Trimming shortened V by 6 bases and J by 0 bases, and 18 bases separated the two germline ends. The CDR3 length is 17 residues. Per germline, CDR1 MDHEN and CDR2 SYDVKM.

The chain combines TRBV10-3 with TRBJ2-3; 10 bases align to TRBD2. V lost 6 bases and J lost 4; bases outside the gene matches: 10. This CDR3 comprises 16 residues. Germline CDR1 ENHRY, CDR2 SYGVKD. CDR3 amino acids: CAISQGLAGVSDTQYF. The DNA of the CDR3 is TGTGCCATCAGCCAAGGGCTAGCGGGAGTCTCAGATACGCAGTATTTT.

This clone was seen a few times. This chain links TRBV5-5 with TRBJ1-2; tentative D call: TRBD1 (5 bases). Germline V gives CDR1 SGHKS, CDR2 YYEKEE (reference sequence). V was shortened by 0 bases and J by 7 bases, with 10 bases between the two germline ends. The CDR3 has 13 residues. The CDR3 DNA reads as TGTGCCAGCAGCTTGGCCCTGGGGGGTGGCTACACCTTC. Its translation is CASSLALGGGYTF.

The V and J genes are TRBV6-6 and TRBJ1-5; D gene ambiguous. This CDR3 has 12 amino acids. From germline, CDR1 is MNHNY and CDR2 SVGAGI (reference sequence). Trimming pared 6 bases from V and 6 bases from J, leaving 9 bases between. CDR3 in amino acids: CASREGTQPQHF. The CDR3 coding sequence is TGTGCCAGCAGGGAGGGAACTCAGCCCCAGCATTTT.

This chain uses TRBV19 with TRBJ1-2, with TRBD1 as a possible D gene (6 bases). This CDR3 contains 13 residues. Germline-derived CDR1 and CDR2 are LNHDA and SQIVND (reference sequence). Trimming took 9 bases from V and 7 from J, leaving 18 bases between them. CDR3 DNA: TGTGCCAGCAACCCACAGGGATATAGTGGCTACACCTTC. Translated, it gives CASNPQGYSGYTF.

The J gene is TRBJ1-1, the V gene TRBV29-1, with 7 bases aligning to TRBD1. Germline CDR1 and CDR2: SQVTM and ANQGSEA. V lost 7 bases to trimming and J lost 5 bases; unmatched junction nucleotides: 4. This CDR3 region has 11 residues. CDR3 protein: CSGQGGTEAFF. The DNA of the CDR3 is TGCAGCGGACAGGGAGGAACTGAAGCTTTCTTT.

The chain links TRBV23-1 to TRBJ2-2, with 12 bases matching TRBD1. TRBV23-1 is designated an ORF whose function remains uncertain. After removal of 3 bases from V and 4 bases from J, the junction contained 12 bases not matched to a gene. The CDR3 extends over 19 amino acids. The CDR3 sequence is CASSQRSPGQGASTGELFF. The DNA for the CDR3 is TGCGCCAGCAGTCAGCGCTCTCCGGGACAGGGGGCAAGCACCGGGGAGCTGTTTTTT.